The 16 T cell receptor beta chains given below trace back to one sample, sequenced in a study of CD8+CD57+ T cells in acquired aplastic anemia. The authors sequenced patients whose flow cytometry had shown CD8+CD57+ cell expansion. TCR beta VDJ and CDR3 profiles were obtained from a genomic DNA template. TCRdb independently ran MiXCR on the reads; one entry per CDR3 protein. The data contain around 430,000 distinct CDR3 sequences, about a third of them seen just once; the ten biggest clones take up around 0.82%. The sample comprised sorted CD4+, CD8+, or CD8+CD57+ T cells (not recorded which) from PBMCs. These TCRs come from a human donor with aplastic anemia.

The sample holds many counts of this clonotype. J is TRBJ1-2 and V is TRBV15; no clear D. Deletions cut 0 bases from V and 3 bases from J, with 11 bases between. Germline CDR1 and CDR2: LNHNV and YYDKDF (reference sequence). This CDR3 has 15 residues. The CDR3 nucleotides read TGTGCCACCAGCAGAGATCTAAGCACTTACTATGGCTACACCTTC. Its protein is CATSRDLSTYYGYTF.

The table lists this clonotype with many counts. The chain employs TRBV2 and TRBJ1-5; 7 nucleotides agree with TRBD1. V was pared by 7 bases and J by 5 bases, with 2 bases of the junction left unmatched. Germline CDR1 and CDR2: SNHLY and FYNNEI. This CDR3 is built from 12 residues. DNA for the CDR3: TGTGCCAGCAATGACAGGGATCAGCCCCAGCATTTT. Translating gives CASNDRDQPQHF.

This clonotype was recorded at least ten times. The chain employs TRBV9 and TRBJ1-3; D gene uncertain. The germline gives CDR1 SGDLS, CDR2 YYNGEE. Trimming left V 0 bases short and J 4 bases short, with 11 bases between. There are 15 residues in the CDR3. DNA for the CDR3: TGTGCCAGCAGCGTAGATTCGCTCCTAGGAAACACCATATATTTT. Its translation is CASSVDSLLGNTIYF.

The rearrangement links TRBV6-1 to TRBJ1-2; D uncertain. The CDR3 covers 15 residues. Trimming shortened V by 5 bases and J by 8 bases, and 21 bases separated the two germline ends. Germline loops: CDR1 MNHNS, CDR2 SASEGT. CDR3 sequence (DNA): TGTGCCAGCAGTTCCCGGGTCCAAGGGAATAGGGGCTACACCTTC. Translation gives CASSSRVQGNRGYTF.

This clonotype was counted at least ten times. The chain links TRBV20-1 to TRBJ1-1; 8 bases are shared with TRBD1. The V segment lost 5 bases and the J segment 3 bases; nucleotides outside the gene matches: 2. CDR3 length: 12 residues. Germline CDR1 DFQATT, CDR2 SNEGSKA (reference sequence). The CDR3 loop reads CSALDRDTEAFF. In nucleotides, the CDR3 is TGCAGTGCTCTGGACAGGGACACTGAAGCTTTCTTT.

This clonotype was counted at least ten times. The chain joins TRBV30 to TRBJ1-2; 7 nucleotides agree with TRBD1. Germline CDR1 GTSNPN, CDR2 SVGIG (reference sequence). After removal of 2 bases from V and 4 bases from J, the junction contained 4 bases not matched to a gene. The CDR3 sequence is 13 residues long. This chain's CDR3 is CAWSRQGIYGYTF. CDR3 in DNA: TGTGCCTGGAGTCGACAGGGAATCTATGGCTACACCTTC.

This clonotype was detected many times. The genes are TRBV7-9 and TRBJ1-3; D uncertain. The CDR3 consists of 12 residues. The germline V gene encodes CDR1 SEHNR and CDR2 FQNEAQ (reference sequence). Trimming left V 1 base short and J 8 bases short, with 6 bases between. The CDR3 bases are TGTGCCAGCAGCTTAGTGCGAGACACCATATATTTT. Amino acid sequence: CASSLVRDTIYF.

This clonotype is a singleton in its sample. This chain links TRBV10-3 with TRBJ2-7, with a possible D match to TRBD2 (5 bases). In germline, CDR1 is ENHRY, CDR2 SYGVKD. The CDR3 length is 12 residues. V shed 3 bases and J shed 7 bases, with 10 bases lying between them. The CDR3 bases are TGTGCCATCAGTGACAGGACTGGAGAGCAGTACTTC. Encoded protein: CAISDRTGEQYF.

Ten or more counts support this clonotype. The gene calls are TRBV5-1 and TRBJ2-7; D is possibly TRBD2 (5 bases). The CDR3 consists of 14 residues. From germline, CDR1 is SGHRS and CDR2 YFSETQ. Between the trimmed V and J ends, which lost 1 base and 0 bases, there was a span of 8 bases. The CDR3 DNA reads TGCGCCAGCAGCTTGCCGACTAACTCCTACGAGCAGTACTTC. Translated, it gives CASSLPTNSYEQYF.

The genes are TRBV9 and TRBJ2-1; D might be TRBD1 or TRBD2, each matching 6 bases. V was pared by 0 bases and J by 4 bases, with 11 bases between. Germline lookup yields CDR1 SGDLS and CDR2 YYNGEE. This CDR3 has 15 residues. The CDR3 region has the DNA TGTGCCAGCAGCGTAGCTACGGGGGCATACAATGAGCAGTTCTTC. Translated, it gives CASSVATGAYNEQFF.

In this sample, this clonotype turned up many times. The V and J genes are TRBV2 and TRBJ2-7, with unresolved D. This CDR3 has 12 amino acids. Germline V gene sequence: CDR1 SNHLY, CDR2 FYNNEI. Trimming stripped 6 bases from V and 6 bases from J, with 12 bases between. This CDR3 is CASRAQSREQYF. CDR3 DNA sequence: TGTGCCAGCAGAGCACAGAGTCGCGAGCAGTACTTC.

As DNA, the CDR3 is TGTGCCAGCAGAACTACAATTGGGACAGGGGGCCATGGCTACACCTTC. Translated: CASRTTIGTGGHGYTF. The chain joins TRBV6-1 to TRBJ1-2; 12 bases are a match to TRBD1. The length of the CDR3 is 16 residues. With V trimmed by 6 bases and J by 6 bases, 11 bases remained unmatched. In germline, CDR1 is MNHNS, CDR2 SASEGT.

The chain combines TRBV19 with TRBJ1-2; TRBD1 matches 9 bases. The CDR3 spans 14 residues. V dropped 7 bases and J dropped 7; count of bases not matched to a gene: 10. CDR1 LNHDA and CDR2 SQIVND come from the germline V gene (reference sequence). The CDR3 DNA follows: TGTGCCAGTATTCCCGGGACAGGGCGGCCTGGCTACACCTTC. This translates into CASIPGTGRPGYTF. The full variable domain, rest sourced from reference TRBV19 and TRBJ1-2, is DGGITQSPKYLFRKEGQNVTLSCEQNLNHDAMYWYRQDPGQGLRLIYYSQIVNDFQKGDIAEGYSVSREKKESFPLTVTSAQKNPTAFYLCASIPGTGRPGYTFGSGTRLTVV.

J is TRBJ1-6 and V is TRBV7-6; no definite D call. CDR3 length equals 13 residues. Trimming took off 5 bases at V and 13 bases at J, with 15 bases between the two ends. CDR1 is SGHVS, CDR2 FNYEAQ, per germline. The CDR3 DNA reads TGTGCCAGCAGCCTTAGTAGCAATCAGCCCCTCCACTTT. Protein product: CASSLSSNQPLHF.

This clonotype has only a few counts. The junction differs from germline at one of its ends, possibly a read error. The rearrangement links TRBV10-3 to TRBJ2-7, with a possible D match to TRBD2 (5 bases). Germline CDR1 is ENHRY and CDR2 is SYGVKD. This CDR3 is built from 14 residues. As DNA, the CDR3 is TGTGCCAGCAGTTATGGAGGACGCTCCTACGAGCAGTACTTC. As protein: CASSYGGRSYEQYF.

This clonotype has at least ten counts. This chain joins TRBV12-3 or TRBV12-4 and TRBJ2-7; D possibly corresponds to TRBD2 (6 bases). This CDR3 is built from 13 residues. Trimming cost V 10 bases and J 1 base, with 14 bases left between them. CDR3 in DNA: TGTGCCACCTCGGGGGAGTCGTCCTACGAGCAGTACTTC. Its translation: CATSGESSYEQYF.